This T cell receptor (beta chain) was sequenced for a study of blood T cell repertoires in COVID-19. This CDR3 has 10 amino acids. Sequencing was performed with immunoSEQ multiplex PCR; in TCRdb, only in-frame clones are kept and a portion is missing. The sample shows approximately 250,000 clones, about 88% of them seen only once. This sequence was found in a man aged 25-45 years with active or convalescent COVID-19. The specimen was peripheral blood. The chain combines TRBV5-3 with TRBJ2-1, with a tentative D call TRBD2 (6 bases). TRBV5-3 is assigned to the ORF class and has an uncertain function. The CDR3 nucleotides read TGTGCGAAAATGGGGGGTGAGCAGTTCTTC. Translating it yields CAKMGGEQFF.